These T cell receptor beta chains were read from a single sample in a study of cytomegalovirus exposure and HLA in healthy donors. Data came from immunoSEQ multiplex PCR; TCRdb stores just in-frame clones and leaves some out. The sample records about 60,000 clones, 70% to 90% being singletons. Specimen: PBMCs. These receptors all stem from a man aged 18 to 35 in good health and CMV-seronegative. The CDR3 runs from the conserved cysteine through the conserved F or W. A D gene is named only where the DNA matches it firmly. Clone size is not always given. Where it is, it says once, few, many or a class for expanded clones.

abundance,d_gene,v_gene,j_gene,CDR3aa,CDR3nt
-,-,TRBV9,TRBJ1-3,CASSTLSLSGNTIYF,TGTGCCAGCAGCACCCTGAGTCTCTCTGGAAACACCATATATTTT
-,TRBD1,TRBV12-5,TRBJ1-3,CASGFLPGTGSGNTIYF,TGTGCTAGTGGTTTCCTTCCCGGGACAGGGTCTGGAAACACCATATATTTT
-,-,TRBV2,TRBJ1-5,CASSRGGQGNQPQHF,TGTGCCAGCAGTCGGGGGGGGCAGGGGAATCAGCCCCAGCATTTT
-,TRBD1,TRBV7-3,TRBJ1-1,CASSPRQGLTEAFF,TGTGCCAGCAGCCCCCGACAGGGCCTCACTGAAGCTTTCTTT
-,TRBD1,TRBV28,TRBJ2-5,CAIQVRQGTETQYF,TGTGCCATCCAAGTCCGACAGGGGACTGAGACCCAGTACTTC
-,-,TRBV28,TRBJ1-2,CASSFRGPINYGYTF,TGTGCCAGCAGTTTCAGGGGCCCCATTAACTATGGCTACACCTTC
-,TRBD1,TRBV6-5,TRBJ1-3,CASSKQGAVGNTIYF,TGTGCCAGCAGTAAACAGGGGGCGGTTGGAAACACCATATATTTT
-,TRBD1,TRBV29-1,TRBJ2-3,CSVGHGQEKYF,TGCAGCGTCGGACACGGACAGGAAAAGTATTTT
-,TRBD2,TRBV5-4,TRBJ2-1,CASSSLAGGPWGEQFF,TGTGCCAGCAGCTCCTTAGCGGGGGGGCCGTGGGGTGAGCAGTTCTTC
-,-,TRBV10-3,TRBJ2-1,CAISEGVSGEQFF,TGTGCCATCAGTGAAGGGGTTTCAGGTGAGCAGTTCTTC
-,-,TRBV7-9,TRBJ1-2,CASSLNGAEGYTF,TGTGCCAGCAGCTTAAATGGGGCTGAAGGCTACACCTTC
-,TRBD1,TRBV15,TRBJ1-1,CATSPDRWGTEAFF,TGTGCCACCAGCCCGGACAGGTGGGGCACTGAAGCTTTCTTT
-,-,TRBV10-1,TRBJ1-2,CASSEGSYGYTF,TGCGCCAGCAGTGAAGGGAGTTATGGCTACACCTTC
-,-,TRBV4-1,TRBJ2-5,CASSQMGWTQETQYF,TGCGCCAGCAGCCAAATGGGCTGGACACAAGAGACCCAGTACTTC
once,-,TRBV4-2,TRBJ2-3,CASSQDRAGGTTDTQYF,TGTGCCAGCAGCCAAGATCGTGCCGGGGGAACCACAGATACGCAGTATTTT
-,TRBD2,TRBV28,TRBJ2-7,CASSLWGREDEQYF,TGTGCCAGCAGTTTATGGGGGAGGGAAGACGAGCAGTACTTC
once,-,TRBV6-5,TRBJ1-1,CASSYGGNTEAFF,TGTGCCAGCAGTTACGGCGGGAACACTGAAGCTTTCTTT
-,-,TRBV7-9,TRBJ2-5,CASSREQSPETQYF,TGTGCCAGCAGCCGAGAACAGTCCCCTGAGACCCAGTACTTC
-,-,TRBV29-1,TRBJ1-4,CSVETGEKLFF,TGCAGCGTTGAAACAGGCGAAAAACTGTTTTTT
-,-,TRBV29-1,TRBJ1-5,CSVPRVNQPQHF,TGCAGCGTTCCCAGGGTGAATCAGCCCCAGCATTTT
-,-,TRBV5-1,TRBJ2-3,CASSYTPGGSTDTQYF,TGCGCCAGCAGCTACACGCCCGGGGGTTCAACAGATACGCAGTATTTT
-,TRBD2,TRBV14,TRBJ2-1,CASSQGGTTYNEQFF,TGTGCCAGCAGCCAAGGCGGGACTACCTACAATGAGCAGTTCTTC
once,-,TRBV5-6,TRBJ2-7,CASSPPASSYEQYF,TGTGCCAGCAGCCCGCCGGCTAGCTCCTACGAGCAGTACTTC
few,TRBD2,TRBV4-1,TRBJ2-2,CASSTTRGGRRTGELFF,TGCGCCAGCAGCACTACCCGGGGGGGGCGCAGGACCGGGGAGCTGTTTTTT
-,TRBD2,TRBV4-1,TRBJ2-5,CASSQGLAGVETQYF,TGCGCCAGCAGCCAAGGACTAGCGGGGGTAGAGACCCAGTACTTC
-,-,TRBV7-3,TRBJ1-6,CASSMTVNSPLHF,TGTGCCAGCAGCATGACAGTTAATTCACCCCTCCACTTT
-,-,TRBV6-5,TRBJ2-7,CASSYSRPFGQYF,TGTGCCAGCAGTTACTCGAGGCCGTTCGGTCAGTACTTC
-,-,TRBV7-7,TRBJ2-1,CASSFSAGAGEQFF,TGTGCTAGCAGCTTTTCTGCAGGGGCTGGTGAGCAGTTCTTC
-,TRBD2,TRBV5-1,TRBJ2-1,CASSLGGTSGDNEQFF,TGCGCCAGCAGCTTGGGCGGGACTAGCGGGGACAATGAGCAGTTCTTC
-,-,TRBV6-5,TRBJ2-3,CASSYSVGGFTDTQYF,TGTGCCAGCAGTTACTCTGTGGGGGGATTCACAGATACGCAGTATTTT
-,TRBD1,TRBV7-2,TRBJ1-5,CASSLDEGTGNQPQHF,TGTGCCAGCAGCTTAGATGAGGGGACAGGGAATCAGCCCCAGCATTTT
-,-,TRBV30,TRBJ2-7,CARKGTEQGEQYF,TGTGCCCGAAAGGGGACCGAACAGGGAGAGCAGTACTTC
-,TRBD1,TRBV27,TRBJ2-7,CASSRQGTSYEQYF,TGTGCCAGCAGCAGACAGGGTACCTCCTACGAGCAGTACTTC
-,-,TRBV30,TRBJ1-1,CAWALGRVNTEAFF,TGTGCCTGGGCCCTGGGGAGAGTGAACACTGAAGCTTTCTTT
-,TRBD1,TRBV29-1,TRBJ1-2,CSVEDRGKSNYGYTF,TGCAGCGTTGAAGACAGGGGGAAGTCTAACTATGGCTACACCTTC
-,-,TRBV18,TRBJ2-7,CASSAPGDSYEQYF,TGTGCCAGCTCTGCACCAGGAGACAGCTACGAGCAGTACTTC
-,-,TRBV6-1,TRBJ1-5,CASSVSGNQPQHF,TGTGCCAGCAGTGTGTCAGGCAATCAGCCCCAGCATTTT
few,-,TRBV28,TRBJ1-2,CASSLGTTPYGYTF,TGTGCCAGCAGTTTAGGCACCACCCCCTATGGCTACACCTTC
-,-,TRBV6-5,TRBJ1-1,CASSYPGSTEAFF,TGTGCCAGCAGTTACCCGGGGAGCACTGAAGCTTTCTTT
-,-,TRBV28,TRBJ1-5,CASSPTGTAGQPQHF,TGTGCCAGCAGTCCGACCGGCACGGCGGGCCAGCCCCAGCATTTT